These 15 T cell receptor beta chains share one sample of origin, sequenced in a study of cytotoxic CD8 clonotypes in ibrutinib-treated CLL. TCRdb's copy holds only in-frame clones and misses some; the assay was immunoSEQ multiplex PCR. Of about 150,000 clones in the sample, more than 75% were seen once. The specimen was PBMCs, collected after 24 months of ibrutinib treatment. The receptor set was obtained from a human donor with chronic lymphocytic leukemia.

This sequence joins TRBV4-2 and TRBJ1-2, with no clear D. Trimming took off 2 bases at V and 4 bases at J, with 11 bases between the two ends. The CDR3 contains 14 residues. In germline, CDR1 is LGHNA, CDR2 YNFKEQ. In nucleotides, the CDR3 is TGTGCCAGCAGCCAACGCGCGCTACCCTATGGCTACACCTTC. Translation gives CASSQRALPYGYTF.

This clone has only one observation. The gene calls are TRBV4-2 and TRBJ2-4; D is undetermined. Germline V gene data show CDR1 as LGHNA and CDR2 as YNFKEQ. The CDR3 has 15 amino acids. V gave up 0 bases and J gave up 4 bases, with 10 bases separating them. The CDR3 protein is CASSQEGSSKNIQYF. The CDR3 coding sequence is TGTGCCAGCAGCCAAGAAGGAAGTAGTAAAAACATTCAGTACTTC.

The CDR3 reads CASSGQAGDEQFF. In DNA, the CDR3 is TGTGCCAGTAGCGGACAGGCGGGGGATGAGCAGTTCTTC. The chain recombines TRBV19 with TRBJ2-1, with D possibly called TRBD1 or TRBD2 (7 bases each). The CDR3 spans 13 residues. Germline V gene data show CDR1 as LNHDA and CDR2 as SQIVND (reference sequence). V lost 6 bases, J lost 8 bases, and 14 bases lay in between.

This chain connects TRBV6-6 to TRBJ1-6; a weak D match, TRBD1 (5 bases). Looked up from germline, CDR1 is MNHNY and CDR2 is SVGAGI (reference sequence). The CDR3 is 15 amino acids. V shed 2 bases and J shed 9 bases, with 14 bases lying between them. CDR3: CASSYGAGLGSPLHF. CDR3 bases: TGTGCCAGCAGTTACGGGGCAGGGTTGGGTTCACCCCTCCACTTT.

The gene calls are TRBV4-3 and TRBJ2-5; D possibly matches TRBD1 or TRBD2 (6 bases each). The germline V and J ends were trimmed by 0 bases and 2 bases, with 13 bases remaining between them. The length of the CDR3 is 16 residues. CDR1 is LGHNA and CDR2 is YSLEER in the germline V gene. The CDR3 region has the DNA TGCGCCAGCAGCCAAGAAATGGGGGGCCTTCAAGAGACCCAGTACTTC. Amino acids: CASSQEMGGLQETQYF.

By share, this clone ranks as medium-sized. V is TRBV27 and J is TRBJ2-5; D remains ambiguous. Germline CDR1 and CDR2: MNHEY and SMNVEV (reference sequence). The CDR3 sequence is 15 residues long. V lost 2 bases and J 2 bases, leaving 12 bases between the germline ends. Written as DNA, the CDR3 is TGTGCCAGCAGTTTAGATTCGCGAAAGCAAGAGACCCAGTACTTC. Its translation: CASSLDSRKQETQYF.

V gene TRBV7-3 combines with J gene TRBJ2-5; weak D call: TRBD1 (6 bases). CDR1 and CDR2 from the germline V gene are SGHTA and FQGTGA. The CDR3 is made up of 14 amino acids. V was shortened by 5 bases and J by 0 bases, with 10 bases between the two germline ends. CDR3 in DNA: TGTGCCAGCAGCCCAGGGGCGGACCAAGAGACCCAGTACTTC. Translated, it gives CASSPGADQETQYF.

The rearrangement joins TRBV14 to TRBJ2-1; a possible D gene is TRBD2 (5 bases). The CDR3 covers 12 residues. The V gene lost 4 bases and the J gene lost 13 bases, with 14 bases spanning the gap. Germline V gives CDR1 SGHDN, CDR2 FVKESK. The CDR3 coding sequence is TGTGCCAGCAGCCCGCCGGGTCGGGGACAGTTCTTC. Its protein is CASSPPGRGQFF.

V and J are TRBV18 and TRBJ2-7, with 8 bases fitting TRBD1. The CDR3 spans 16 residues. Losses at the gene ends were 0 bases for V and 2 bases for J; bases not matched to a gene: 6. Germline V gives CDR1 KGHSH, CDR2 LQKENI. This CDR3 is CASSPPTGTGTYEQYF. CDR3 nucleotide sequence: TGTGCCAGCTCACCACCGACCGGGACAGGTACCTACGAGCAGTACTTC.

The chain has TRBV29-1 and TRBJ1-4; D perhaps matches TRBD1 (5 bases). Germline CDR1 is SQVTM and CDR2 is ANQGSEA. This CDR3 contains 13 residues. Trimming took 5 bases from V and 4 from J, leaving 11 bases between them. The CDR3 DNA reads TGCAGCGTTTCCCGACAGAGTAATGAAAAACTGTTTTTT. This sequence encodes CSVSRQSNEKLFF.

J is TRBJ1-2 and V is TRBV7-2; unclear D gene. Trimming stripped 5 bases from V and 8 bases from J, with 9 bases between. The CDR3 is 11 amino acids. Looked up from germline, CDR1 is SGHTA and CDR2 is FQGNSA. The CDR3 nucleotides are TGTGCCAGCAGCCCAGTCGGGGGCTACACCTTC. Protein product: CASSPVGGYTF.

This clone occurred once. The chain uses TRBV5-1 and TRBJ1-2; D is undetermined. The V and J ends lost 5 bases and 1 base respectively, with 6 bases between them. This CDR3 has 12 residues. Germline CDR1 SGHRS, CDR2 YFSETQ. CDR3 in amino acids: CASRPYNYGYTF. The CDR3 DNA is TGCGCCAGCAGACCTTATAACTATGGCTACACCTTC.

V and J are TRBV13 and TRBJ2-2; 12 nucleotides align to TRBD2. Trimming at V came to 5 bases and at J to 8 bases, leaving 3 bases not matched to a gene. In germline, CDR1 is PRHDT, CDR2 FYEKMQ (reference sequence). The CDR3 length is 14 residues. The CDR3 protein is CASSRTSGVGELFF. The CDR3 bases are TGTGCCAGCAGCAGGACTAGCGGGGTTGGGGAGCTGTTTTTT.

V and J are TRBV6-6 and TRBJ1-3; D is ambiguous. The V and J ends lost 8 bases and 4 bases respectively, with 15 bases between them. CDR1 is MNHNY and CDR2 is SVGAGI in the germline V gene (reference sequence). The CDR3 runs to 14 residues. The CDR3 loop reads CASEGTLGGNTIYF. CDR3 nucleotides: TGTGCCAGCGAGGGCACGCTGGGAGGAAACACCATATATTTT.

V gene TRBV5-1 combines with J gene TRBJ2-2; TRBD2 aligns across 9 bases. With V trimmed by 6 bases and J by 3 bases, 9 bases remained unmatched. The germline CDR1 and CDR2 sequences are SGHRS and YFSETQ. The CDR3 is made up of 16 amino acids. CDR3 nucleotide sequence: TGCGCCAGCACAAAGAGCCTAGCGGGGCACACCGGGGAGCTGTTTTTT. This sequence encodes CASTKSLAGHTGELFF.